Listed here is a single TCR beta chain. Which antigen it targets is not known. Base qualities are not at hand, and no much larger clone is one base apart. The entry originates in a study of blood T cell repertoires in COVID-19 (TCRdb year 2020). Study-wide context: Collaborator samples came from the United States, Italy and Spain and covered acute and convalescent phases of COVID-19. Where available, HLA class I and class II types were taken from metadata supplied by the sample provider and were not determined by assay-based typing. The material from the prospective study consisted of cDNA or gDNA derived from T cells, B-cell-depleted T cells, or PBMCs. The repertoires were released in a freely available public database intended as a resource for research on the immune response to SARS-CoV-2. The sample metadata nearly always contained a de-identified subject ID, COVID-19 status, age in years and sex. Samples came from the ongoing ImmuneRACE study (first 160 participants) plus 1,254 subjects from 6 global collaborators. The dataset comprised deeply sampled blood TCRbeta repertoires from subjects exposed to, actively infected with, or recovered from COVID-19. Overall study outcomes, separate from this receptor: The amount of clinical and demographic metadata varied by source and participant and was provided uncurated.

Whole blood was collected in K2EDTA tubes by collaborating institutions according to the institutions' own protocols. For TCRbeta analysis, collaborators shipped samples in one of three forms: frozen whole blood, isolated PBMCs, or DNA extracted from either of those sample types. The immunoSEQ Assay, a bias-controlled multiplex PCR, was used to amplify TCRbeta CDR3 regions from genomic DNA. Per the original workflow: The number of nucleated cells in each sample was estimated by amplification of reference gene primers within the assay. To quantify the absolute abundance of each unique TCRbeta CDR3 rearrangement, sequence reads were collapsed and filtered. Productive Simpson clonality was computed per sample as the square root of Simpson's diversity index over productive rearrangements. What TCRdb holds here is the immuneACCESS table cut down to in-frame rearrangements. Part of the clones is not present; checked against another copy, under half of the missing clones reflect an unresolved V gene, and the others are unexplained. V, J and clone size are those of that table, while D and trimming were read from the DNA. Within this sample are fewer than 200,000 clones, with about 80% of them counted one time only. The biggest ten clones account for about a fifth of the sample.

This receptor was taken from a woman older than 75 with acute or convalescent COVID-19. The source material was peripheral blood.

The DNA sequence is as follows: TGTGCCAGCAGCCGCCTAGCGCCAGATACGCAGTATTTT. Translated, this is CASSRLAPDTQYF. The chain couples TRBV5-5 to TRBJ2-3; D gene: possibly TRBD2, on 6 matching bases. Trimming costs V 4 bases and J 4 bases, and their ends lie 10 bases apart. As encoded in the germline V gene (reference sequence), CDR1 is SGHKS while CDR2 is YYEKEE. The cysteine opens and the phenylalanine closes a CDR3 of 13 amino acids. The DNA shown is the 39-base CDR3, in frame from base 1. Supplemented by the reference TRBV5-5 and TRBJ2-3 proteins around the CDR3, the complete variable domain is DAGVTQSPTHLIKTRGQQVTLRCSPISGHKSVSWYQQVLGQGPQFIFQYYEKEERGRGNFPDRFSARQFPNYSSELNVNALLLGDSALYLCASSRLAPDTQYFGPGTRLTVL.